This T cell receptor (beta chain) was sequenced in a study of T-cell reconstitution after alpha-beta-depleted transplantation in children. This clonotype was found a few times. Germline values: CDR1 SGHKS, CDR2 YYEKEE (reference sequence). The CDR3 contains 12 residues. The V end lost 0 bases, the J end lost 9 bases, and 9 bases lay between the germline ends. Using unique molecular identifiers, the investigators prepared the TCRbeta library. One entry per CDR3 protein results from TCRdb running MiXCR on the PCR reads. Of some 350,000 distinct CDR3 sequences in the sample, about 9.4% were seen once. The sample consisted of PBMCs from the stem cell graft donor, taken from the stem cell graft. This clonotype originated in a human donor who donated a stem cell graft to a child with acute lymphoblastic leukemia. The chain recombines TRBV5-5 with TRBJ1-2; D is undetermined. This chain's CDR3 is CASSLERRSYTF. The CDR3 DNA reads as TGTGCCAGCAGCTTGGAGCGGCGGAGCTACACCTTC.